Presented here are 27 T cell receptor beta chains from one specimen sequenced in a study of T cells in Graves' hyperthyroidism and ophthalmopathy. Amplification of TCR beta CDR3 regions was performed using RNA transcripts as template. HTBI primers were used for first-round RT-PCR of the TCR CDR3. MiXCR, run by TCRdb on the multiplex PCR reads, gives a single entry per CDR3 protein. In the table there are roughly 61,000 distinct CDR3 sequences, under 70% of which are singletons. The material sequenced was blood. The origin of the receptors is a woman aged 55-75 years with Graves' ophthalmopathy.

This sequence joins TRBV10-3 and TRBJ2-7; 9 bases match TRBD2. Trimming cost V 9 bases and J 5 bases; bases outside gene matches: 11. The CDR3 has 14 residues. Germline loops: CDR1 ENHRY, CDR2 SYGVKD. The CDR3 loop reads CAIGSGGWGHEQYF. CDR3 bases: TGTGCCATAGGTAGCGGGGGTTGGGGCCACGAGCAGTACTTC.

The chain combines TRBV7-9 with TRBJ2-3; D is possibly TRBD2 (5 bases). The CDR3 is 13 residues long. CDR1 SEHNR and CDR2 FQNEAQ come from the germline V gene (reference sequence). V dropped 6 bases and J dropped 2 bases, with 9 bases sitting between them. CDR3 in DNA: TGTGCCAGCAGTCAGCGGAACACAGATACGCAGTATTTT. It yields the protein CASSQRNTDTQYF. Using reference TRBV7-9 and TRBJ2-3 for the parts outside the CDR3, the full variable domain is DTGVSQNPRHKITKRGQNVTFRCDPISEHNRLYWYRQTLGQGPEFLTYFQNEAQLEKSRLLSDRFSAERPKGSFSTLEIQRTEQGDSAMYLCASSQRNTDTQYFGPGTRLTVL.

This clonotype was seen a single time. The rearrangement links TRBV6-2 or TRBV6-3 to TRBJ1-2; D is uncertain. V lost 6 bases, J lost 0 bases, and 17 bases lay in between. Per the germline V gene, CDR1 is MNHEY and CDR2 is SVGEGT. The CDR3 is made up of 16 amino acids. The DNA for the CDR3 is TGTGCCAGCAGCTACCCCACTCAAGTGGCTAACTATGGCTACACCTTC. Amino acids: CASSYPTQVANYGYTF.

This chain uses TRBV20-1 with TRBJ1-1; possible D gene TRBD1, 6 bases. V lost 6 bases and J 6 bases, leaving 17 bases between the germline ends. The germline CDR1 and CDR2 sequences are DFQATT and SNEGSKA (reference sequence). The CDR3 is 13 amino acids. As DNA, the CDR3 is TGCAGTGCCCATAGCAGGGGAGGGGCTGAAGCTTTCTTT. This translates into CSAHSRGGAEAFF.

Worth noting for this clonotype: A junction end diverges from the germline sequence, so it may reflect a read error. The chain is built from TRBV7-9 and TRBJ2-6, with D hard to call. CDR1 and CDR2 from the germline V gene are SEHNR and FQNEAQ (reference sequence). This CDR3 spans 9 amino acids. CDR3: CASRFPPSF. For the CDR3, the DNA is TGTGCCAGCAGGTTTCCCCCTAGTTTC. Together with reference TRBV7-9 and TRBJ2-6, the CDR3 gives the full variable domain: DTGVSQNPRHKITKRGQNVTFRCDPISEHNRLYWYRQTLGQGPEFLTYFQNEAQLEKSRLLSDRFSAERPKGSFSTLEIQRTEQGDSAMYLCASRFPPSFGAGSRLTVL.

The sample holds many counts of this clonotype. The chain links TRBV13 to TRBJ2-3; D possibly matches TRBD1 or TRBD2 (6 bases each). Trimming removed 1 base at V and 3 bases at J, with 14 bases between. CDR3 length: 16 amino acids. Per the germline V gene, CDR1 is PRHDT and CDR2 is FYEKMQ (reference sequence). The CDR3 region is CASSLEGDRGTDTQYF. CDR3 sequence (DNA): TGTGCCAGCAGCTTAGAGGGGGATCGGGGGACAGATACGCAGTATTTT.

There are many counts of this clonotype. The chain is built from TRBV28 and TRBJ2-7, with TRBD1 matching over 7 bases. Trimming cost V 4 bases and J 2 bases; bases outside gene matches: 8. The CDR3 has 15 residues. Germline V gene sequence: CDR1 MDHEN, CDR2 SYDVKM. This CDR3 reads CASSSTPGQTYEQYF. The CDR3 DNA is TGTGCCAGCAGTTCCACACCGGGACAGACCTACGAGCAGTACTTC. The full variable domain, with the rest looked up from reference TRBV28 and TRBJ2-7, is DVKVTQSSRYLVKRTGEKVFLECVQDMDHENMFWYRQDPGLGLRLIYFSYDVKMKEKGDIPEGYSVSREKKERFSLILESASTNQTSMYLCASSSTPGQTYEQYFGPGTRLTVT.

In this sample, this clonotype turned up many times. Since a much larger clone is just one base distant, this may be a read error. This rearrangement joins TRBV4-1 to TRBJ1-5, with D maybe TRBD1 (5 bases). CDR1 is MGHRA and CDR2 is YSYEKL in the germline V gene. V dropped 0 bases and J dropped 9 bases, with 9 bases sitting between them. CDR3 length equals 13 residues. CDR3 DNA: TGCGCCAGCAGCCAAGATGGGGCGCGGCCCCAGCATTTT. Its translation is CASSQDGARPQHF.

This clonotype was observed at least ten times. The chain combines TRBV6-1 with TRBJ2-1; D gene unclear. V gave up 3 bases and J gave up 6 bases, with 9 bases separating them. CDR1 is MNHNS, CDR2 SASEGT, per germline. The CDR3 covers 13 residues. CDR3 loop: CASSDARRNEQFF. The CDR3 DNA sequence: TGTGCCAGCAGTGACGCCAGACGCAATGAGCAGTTCTTC.

The V and J genes are TRBV15 and TRBJ2-7; D gene ambiguous. Trimming left V 1 base short and J 3 bases short, with 10 bases between. CDR3 size: 14 residues. CDR1 is LNHNV and CDR2 is YYDKDF in the germline V gene (reference sequence). The CDR3 coding sequence is TGTGCCACCAGCAGAGTAGGAAACGGCTACGAGCAGTACGTC. As protein: CATSRVGNGYEQYV.

CDR3 loop: CASSRVSGSSYEQYF. CDR3 coding DNA: TGTGCCAGCAGCCGGGTTAGCGGGAGCTCCTACGAGCAGTACTTC. This chain joins TRBV7-2 and TRBJ2-7; 9 bases are a match to TRBD2. V shed 5 bases and J 0 bases; nucleotides not matched to a gene: 5. From germline, CDR1 is SGHTA and CDR2 FQGNSA. CDR3 length: 15 amino acids.

V and J are TRBV20-1 and TRBJ2-2, with TRBD2 as a possible D gene (6 bases). V gave up 0 bases and J gave up 1 base, with 12 bases separating them. CDR1 and CDR2 from the germline V gene are DFQATT and SNEGSKA (reference sequence). The CDR3 is 16 residues long. CDR3 in DNA: TGCAGTGCTAGAGAGGAGGGGCTAGGGAACACCGGGGAGCTGTTTTTT. It translates to CSAREEGLGNTGELFF.

The chain joins TRBV5-5 to TRBJ1-1; weak D call: TRBD1 (5 bases). Trimming shortened V by 2 bases and J by 3 bases, and 11 bases separated the two germline ends. Germline V gene lookup returns CDR1 SGHKS and CDR2 YYEKEE (reference sequence). The CDR3 has 14 amino acids. CDR3 sequence: CASSFGTRDTEAFF. CDR3 nucleotide sequence: TGTGCCAGCAGCTTTGGGACTAGGGACACTGAAGCTTTCTTT.

Of note for this clonotype: The junction departs from the called germline gene at one end, perhaps through a read error. The chain is built from TRBV13 and TRBJ2-1, with 12 positions matching TRBD2. Per the germline V gene, CDR1 is PRHDT and CDR2 is FYEKMQ (reference sequence). CDR3 size: 15 residues. CDR3 region: CTSTLGASGGDEQLF. For the CDR3, the DNA is TGTACCAGCACTTTAGGGGCTAGCGGGGGGGATGAGCAGCTCTTC.

This clonotype was seen ten or more times. A much larger clone differs by one base, so this may be a read error. V gene TRBV11-3 combines with J gene TRBJ2-7; no firm D call. This CDR3 comprises 15 residues. Germline CDR1 and CDR2: SGHNT and YENEEA. V lost 1 base and J lost 2, with 12 bases in between. The CDR3 loop reads CASSLGGPSAYEQYF. The CDR3 nucleotides are TGTGCCAGCAGCTTAGGCGGACCCAGCGCCTACGAGCAGTACTTC.

The rearrangement joins TRBV7-2 to TRBJ2-5; D not certain. V dropped 1 base and J dropped 9 bases, with 15 bases sitting between them. The CDR3 sequence is 14 residues long. The germline V gene has CDR1 SGHTA and CDR2 FQGNSA. The CDR3 bases are TGTGCCAGCAGCTTAGTCCGGAGCAATCAGCCCCAGTACTTC. Translating gives CASSLVRSNQPQYF.

The rearrangement uses TRBV7-2 and TRBJ2-3; 11 nucleotides match TRBD1. Losses at the gene ends were 3 bases for V and 2 bases for J; bases not matched to a gene: 4. CDR1 SGHTA and CDR2 FQGNSA come from the germline V gene. This CDR3 region has 16 residues. The CDR3 loop reads CASSFRDRGFTDTQYF. The CDR3 DNA follows: TGTGCCAGCAGCTTCCGGGACAGGGGGTTCACAGATACGCAGTATTTT.

The genes are TRBV20-1 and TRBJ2-3; 9 bases align to TRBD2. The CDR3 totals 15 residues. Per the germline V gene, CDR1 is DFQATT and CDR2 is SNEGSKA (reference sequence). The V gene end was trimmed by 1 base and the J gene end by 0 bases; junction bases not matched to a gene: 2. CDR3 sequence: CSARGTSASTDTQYF. In DNA form, the CDR3 reads TGCAGTGCTAGAGGGACTAGCGCTAGCACAGATACGCAGTATTTT.

Of note for this clonotype: At one boundary the junction diverges from the germline segment, which might be a read error. The chain combines TRBV6-4 with TRBJ1-1; D possibly corresponds to TRBD1 (5 bases). The CDR3 runs to 13 residues. CDR1 MRHNA and CDR2 SNTAGT come from the germline V gene. Here the CDR3 reads CASSEGENTEACF. Here the CDR3 DNA reads TGTGCCAGCAGTGAGGGGGAGAACACTGAAGCTTGCTTT.

This clonotype has ten or more counts. This chain connects TRBV10-3 to TRBJ2-7, with D perhaps given as TRBD1 or TRBD2 (5 bases each). This CDR3 comprises 15 residues. Germline V CDR1 and CDR2: ENHRY, SYGVKD. The V gene lost 4 bases and the J gene lost 2 bases, with 15 bases spanning the gap. This chain's CDR3 is CAISVSGTGTYEQYF. The CDR3 DNA reads TGTGCCATCAGTGTTTCCGGGACGGGTACCTACGAGCAGTACTTC.

The chain combines TRBV18 with TRBJ2-1; D may be TRBD1 (6 bases). The germline gives CDR1 KGHSH, CDR2 LQKENI. This CDR3 has 16 residues. V gave up 3 bases and J gave up 4 bases, with 16 bases separating them. The CDR3 DNA sequence: TGTGCCAGCTCACCGAATCCCACAGGGAAGTACAATGAGCAGTTCTTC. This gives the protein CASSPNPTGKYNEQFF.

The table lists this clonotype with a few counts. The chain links TRBV19 to TRBJ1-2, with D uncertain. Trimming cost V 5 bases and J 4 bases, with 8 bases left between them. CDR3 length equals 12 residues. Germline CDR1 and CDR2: LNHDA and SQIVND (reference sequence). In DNA form, the CDR3 reads TGTGCCAGTAGTGAATACAGCTATGGCTACACCTTC. Amino acids: CASSEYSYGYTF.

The CDR3 nucleotides are TGTGCCAGTAGTGCCTTTACAGGGTATGGCTACACCTTC. It is translated as CASSAFTGYGYTF. V and J are TRBV19 and TRBJ1-2; weak D call: TRBD1 (6 bases). From germline, CDR1 is LNHDA and CDR2 SQIVND (reference sequence). CDR3 length: 13 residues. The V and J ends lost 5 bases and 5 bases respectively, with 12 bases between them.

This chain connects TRBV20-1 to TRBJ1-2; 8 bases match TRBD1. J lost 0 bases, V lost 5 bases, and 8 bases had no gene match. Germline V gene sequence: CDR1 DFQATT, CDR2 SNEGSKA (reference sequence). CDR3 size: 15 residues. CDR3 residues: CSAVTLTGANYGYTF. The CDR3 DNA sequence: TGCAGTGCTGTAACCTTGACAGGGGCTAACTATGGCTACACCTTC.

V usage is TRBV2 and J usage is TRBJ2-1; 9 bases agree with TRBD1. This CDR3 spans 16 amino acids. V shed 3 bases, J shed 5 bases, and the junction held 8 bases outside the gene matches. Germline V gene sequence: CDR1 SNHLY, CDR2 FYNNEI. The CDR3 DNA follows: TGTGCCAGCAGTGATGGACAGGGGACGCTTCACAATGAGCAGTTCTTC. Translation gives CASSDGQGTLHNEQFF.

Turning to this clonotype: Sequence at one end of the junction differs from germline and may be a read error. DNA for the CDR3: TGTGCCAGCAGCTTAAATGTTGACGGCGGGGATACGCAGTACTTT. Translated, it gives CASSLNVDGGDTQYF. V gene TRBV7-6 combines with J gene TRBJ2-3; D may be TRBD2 (6 bases). The CDR3 loop spans 15 amino acids. From germline, CDR1 is SGHVS and CDR2 FNYEAQ.

This clonotype has just one count. Germline is not matched at one junction end, which may reflect a read error. The rearrangement links TRBV15 to TRBJ1-1; D gene ambiguous. Germline-derived CDR1 and CDR2 are LNHNV and YYDKDF (reference sequence). This CDR3 contains 9 residues. The CDR3 DNA reads TGTGCCACCAGCAGAGAAGGTGTGTTT. This codes for CATSREGVF.